The present entry profiles one T cell receptor beta chain with its context. A read error likely explains this, since a far larger clone differs by one base. This sample was included in a study of prognosis after radiotherapy for stage I lung cancer. The CDR3 totals 12 residues. The germline gives CDR1 MNHNY, CDR2 SVGAGI (reference sequence). V was pared by 0 bases and J by 6 bases, with 3 bases between. Blood draws of 5 to 7.5 milliliters of peripheral blood occurred at each of two time points. The TCR beta CDR3 region was amplified from genomic DNA, with two rounds of multiplex PCR being used for the amplification. Every TRBV and TRBJ gene had its own specific primer in first-round PCR. TCRdb called the multiplex PCR reads again in MiXCR, with one record for every CDR3 protein. The sample lists fewer than 15,000 distinct CDR3 sequences, 40% to 55% occurring once.

The rearrangement joins TRBV6-6 to TRBJ2-1; D remains unclear. This TCR was recovered from a donor of 50 years or more with non-small cell lung cancer. The source was PBMCs, collected before or after stereotactic body radiation therapy (not recorded which). CDR3 nucleotide sequence: TGTGCCAGCAGTTACTCCACCAATGAGCAGTTCTTC. Its protein product is CASSYSTNEQFF.